The rows below give T cell receptor beta chains drawn from one sample of a study of blood T cell repertoires in COVID-19. Data came from immunoSEQ multiplex PCR; TCRdb stores just in-frame clones and leaves some out. The sample has approximately 200,000 clones, approximately 91% seen once. The sequenced material came from peripheral blood. The receptors derive from a man aged 25 to 40 with acute or convalescent COVID-19. Both conserved end residues are part of each CDR3. A D gene is named only where the DNA matches it firmly. Clone size is shown for a subset of rows, as once, few, many or a class of expanded clone.

j_call d_call clone_size v_call cdr3_nt cdr3_aa
TRBJ2-2 TRBD2 NA TRBV6-5 TGTGCCATCTCTGGGGGGGGAGGCCGGACCGGGGAGCTGTTTTTT CAISGGGGRTGELFF
TRBJ2-3 TRBD2 NA TRBV5-1 TGCGCCAGCAGCTCCAACCAGGGAGGGGATACGCAGTATTTT CASSSNQGGDTQYF
TRBJ2-7 NA NA TRBV27 TGTGCCAGCAGGGGGGCACCAGCTGTCAGAGGCGAGCAGTACTTC CASRGAPAVRGEQYF
TRBJ1-2 NA NA TRBV5-6 TGTGCCAGCAGCTTGCAGGGGATGGCGAACTATGGCTACACCTTC CASSLQGMANYGYTF
TRBJ1-2 NA NA TRBV2 TGTGCCAGCACCCTAAGACAGGAGGGCTACACCTTC CASTLRQEGYTF
TRBJ2-2 NA NA TRBV5-1 TGCGCCAGCAGCTTGCTAGGGGCGATAAACACCGGGGAGCTGTTTTTT CASSLLGAINTGELFF
TRBJ2-2 NA NA TRBV28 TGTGCCAGCAGTTTCCCCGGGCTAGCGACAAACACCGGGGAGCTGTTTTTT CASSFPGLATNTGELFF
TRBJ2-2 TRBD2 NA TRBV27 TGTGCCAGCAGTTTTAGGACTAGCGGGAGAACCGGGGAGCTGTTTTTT CASSFRTSGRTGELFF
TRBJ1-2 NA NA TRBV12-3/TRBV12-4 TGTGCCAGCAGTTTGGGCGATGGATCCCGCTACACCTTC CASSLGDGSRYTF
TRBJ1-1 TRBD1 NA TRBV7-9 TGTGCCAGCAGCCCACGGACAGGGAAGACTGAAGCTTTCTTT CASSPRTGKTEAFF
TRBJ2-5 NA NA TRBV28 TGTGCCAGCAGGAAGGGGTTGGGCTCAGAGACCCAGTACTTC CASRKGLGSETQYF
TRBJ1-2 TRBD1 NA TRBV28 TGTGCCAGCAGTTTTCAGGGGGACGGTGGCTACACCTTC CASSFQGDGGYTF
TRBJ2-7 NA NA TRBV5-1 TGCGCCAGCAGCTCTCAGTCTACCCAGGGGGAGCAGTACTTC CASSSQSTQGEQYF
TRBJ2-3 TRBD2 NA TRBV14 TGTGCCAGCAGCCTAGGACTAGCCGGTACAGATACGCAGTATTTT CASSLGLAGTDTQYF
TRBJ1-1 TRBD1 NA TRBV18 TGTGCCAGCTCACACGGACAGGTAGGCACTGAAGCTTTCTTT CASSHGQVGTEAFF
TRBJ1-2 NA NA TRBV6-1 TGTGCCAGCAGTGAGGGGGGTAGGGCTAACTATGGCTACACCTTC CASSEGGRANYGYTF
TRBJ2-3 NA NA TRBV4-1 TGCGCCAGCAGCCAAGATGGACCACCGGGAACAGATACGCAGTATTTT CASSQDGPPGTDTQYF
TRBJ2-7 NA NA TRBV5-4 TGTGCCAGCAGGGGGCACGGGTACTACGAGCAGTACTTC CASRGHGYYEQYF
TRBJ2-4 NA once TRBV9 TGTGCCAGCAGCGTAGGTCCGGGTTCGGGCATTCAGTACTTC CASSVGPGSGIQYF
TRBJ2-5 TRBD1 NA TRBV2 TGTGCCAGCACCGACAGGGATATAGGAGAGACCCAGTACTTC CASTDRDIGETQYF
TRBJ1-5 NA NA TRBV19 TGTGCCAGTAGGGAACAGGGTCCCCATCAGCCCCAGCATTTT CASREQGPHQPQHF
TRBJ2-3 NA once TRBV5-1 TGCGCCAGCAGCCTGTCCCCAGGGGGGCGTCGCACAGATACGCAGTATTTT CASSLSPGGRRTDTQYF
TRBJ2-1 TRBD2 NA TRBV5-6 TGTGCCAGCAGCTTGGGTGGGAGGGCCTCCTATGAGCAGTTCTTC CASSLGGRASYEQFF
TRBJ2-3 NA NA TRBV3-1/TRBV3-2 TGTGCCAGCACCCAGCGGGGCAGGGGGGAAGATACGCAGTATTTT CASTQRGRGEDTQYF
TRBJ1-6 NA NA TRBV3-1/TRBV3-2 TGTGCCAGCAGCTCATGGGAGCGGATAAATTCACCCCTCCACTTT CASSSWERINSPLHF
TRBJ1-5 TRBD1 NA TRBV6-1 TGTGCCAGCAGTGAAGCAAGGACAGGTAATAGCAATCAGCCCCAGCATTTT CASSEARTGNSNQPQHF
TRBJ1-1 NA NA TRBV30 TGTGCCTGGAGTGTAAGCCCCTACCTTCCCTACACTGAAGCTTTCTTT CAWSVSPYLPYTEAFF
TRBJ2-7 NA NA TRBV6-1 TGTGCCAGCAGTGAAGCGAAACGAGCTCGCGACTACGAGCAGTACTTC CASSEAKRARDYEQYF
TRBJ2-1 TRBD2 NA TRBV7-3 TGTGCCAGCAGACCGAATTCCGGGACTAGCGGTAATGAGCAGTTCTTC CASRPNSGTSGNEQFF